This TCR beta chain comes out of a study of blood T cell repertoires in COVID-19. Overall study context: The cDNA or gDNA used as material had been derived from T cells, B-cell-depleted T cells, or PBMCs.

Germline V gives CDR1 MNHEY, CDR2 SVGAGI. Germline trimming cut 0 bases from V and 5 bases from J; bases unmatched to any gene: 4. The CDR3 contains 15 residues. Original analysis: Amplification from reference gene primers served as the basis for estimated nucleated cell counts. Clones were sequenced by immunoSEQ multiplex PCR, and TCRdb holds only the in-frame ones, with some missing. Clonal size and the V and J genes are those of that table, whereas D and trimming came from the DNA. The sample holds approximately 250,000 clones; about nine tenths are singletons and the top ten take roughly 0.89%. The chain is built from TRBV6-5 and TRBJ1-1, with TRBD1 identical over 9 bases. The material sequenced was peripheral blood. This clonotype originated in a man aged 25 to 40 with COVID-19, enrolled during active disease. The CDR3 loop reads CASSYSKQGATEAFF. Here the CDR3 DNA reads TGTGCCAGCAGTTACTCGAAACAGGGGGCAACTGAAGCTTTCTTT.